The 27 T cell receptor beta chains below all came from one sample that was sequenced in a study of CD8+ T cells in alopecia areata. Extracted from the samples, RNA was reverse transcribed into cDNA to serve as the sequencing template. The repertoire was sequenced with immunoSEQ multiplex PCR; TCRdb's copy has only in-frame clones and lacks some. The table lists hundreds of thousands of clones, more than 60% of them singletons. This sample's treatment: oral pan-JAK inhibitor, 5-10 mg twice daily. This specimen was CD4+ T cells sorted from blood, taken at week 44, from a patient treated with tofacitinib. These receptors originate from a human donor with alopecia areata.

This clone was seen more than once but under ten times. V gene TRBV9 combines with J gene TRBJ1-2, with D unclear. V dropped 3 bases and J dropped 4 bases, with 7 bases sitting between them. Germline V gene sequence: CDR1 SGDLS, CDR2 YYNGEE. The CDR3 runs to 12 residues. The CDR3 region has the DNA TGTGCCAGCAGCGAACCGCGCTATGGCTACACCTTC. Residues: CASSEPRYGYTF.

There are a few counts of this clone. The chain couples TRBV5-1 to TRBJ2-2; D is unresolved. This CDR3 has 11 residues. Germline values: CDR1 SGHRS, CDR2 YFSETQ. Trimming cost V 1 base and J 8 bases, with 3 bases left between them. Here the CDR3 DNA reads TGCGCCAGCAGCTTGCTGGGGGAGCTGTTTTTT. As protein: CASSLLGELFF.

V is TRBV25-1 and J is TRBJ2-7; D is undetermined. Germline loops: CDR1 MGHDK, CDR2 SYGVNS. This CDR3 contains 11 residues. V lost 2 bases and J 6 bases, leaving 5 bases between the germline ends. This CDR3 is CASSERVEQYF. As DNA, the CDR3 is TGTGCCAGCAGTGAAAGGGTCGAGCAGTACTTC.

Remarks on this clone: The identical CDR3 is also encoded by other nucleotide sequences in the sample. The rearrangement links TRBV5-1 to TRBJ2-7, with no clear D. Germline CDR1 reads SGHRS; CDR2 reads YFSETQ. The CDR3 runs to 12 residues. Deletions cut 0 bases from V and 3 bases from J, with 4 bases between. CDR3 DNA: TGCGCCAGCAGCTTGGATCGCTACGAGCAGTACTTC. This translates into CASSLDRYEQYF.

V usage is TRBV5-4 and J usage is TRBJ1-2; no definite D call. V was trimmed by 4 bases and J by 2 bases, leaving 9 bases between them. CDR1 and CDR2 from the germline V gene are SGHNT and YYREEE (reference sequence). The length of the CDR3 is 13 residues. The CDR3 DNA follows: TGTGCCAGCAGCGAAGTAGGGAACTATGGCTACACCTTC. It is translated as CASSEVGNYGYTF.

The rearrangement joins TRBV29-1 to TRBJ2-3, with D possibly TRBD1 on 8 matching bases. V was trimmed by 3 bases and J by 2 bases, leaving 21 bases between them. The CDR3 is made up of 17 amino acids. CDR1 and CDR2 from the germline V gene are SQVTM and ANQGSEA. In DNA form, the CDR3 reads TGCAGCGTTGAGGGACTACAGGGGGTCTCATTCACAGATACGCAGTATTTT. This gives the protein CSVEGLQGVSFTDTQYF.

On this clone: The sample holds other DNA sequences that translate to the same CDR3. The chain joins TRBV29-1 to TRBJ1-1, with D perhaps matching TRBD1 (6 bases). Trimming took 5 bases from V and 1 from J, leaving 8 bases between them. Germline CDR1 and CDR2: SQVTM and ANQGSEA. CDR3 length: 12 amino acids. The chain's CDR3 is CSVQGPNTEAFF. As DNA, the CDR3 is TGCAGCGTTCAGGGGCCGAACACTGAAGCTTTCTTT.

The chain combines TRBV5-1 with TRBJ2-3; TRBD2 agrees at 7 bases. CDR1 SGHRS and CDR2 YFSETQ come from the germline V gene. V trimming: 3 bases; J trimming: 0 bases; junction bases outside the gene matches: 10. The CDR3 consists of 17 residues. The CDR3 protein is CASSWRGSLSSTDTQYF. Here the CDR3 DNA reads TGCGCCAGCAGCTGGCGGGGGTCGCTTAGTAGCACAGATACGCAGTATTTT.

The chain combines TRBV2 with TRBJ2-4; D remains unclear. The V gene's germline CDR1 is SNHLY and CDR2 FYNNEI. V gave up 10 bases and J gave up 0 bases, with 16 bases separating them. CDR3 size: 15 residues. CDR3 loop: CAISTLLEAKNIQYF. CDR3 nucleotide sequence: TGTGCCATCTCGACTCTCCTAGAAGCCAAAAACATTCAGTACTTC.

The CDR3 DNA reads TGTGCCAGTAGTCAAGAGGGCTATGGCTACACCTTC. It encodes CASSQEGYGYTF. The chain recombines TRBV19 with TRBJ1-2; D remains ambiguous. The CDR3 has 12 amino acids. V was pared by 5 bases and J by 4 bases, with 8 bases between. CDR1 is LNHDA, CDR2 SQIVND, per germline (reference sequence).

The CDR3 DNA reads as TGTGCCAGTAGTACGACAGGGAAGGGGTATGAGCAGTTCTTC. Translation gives CASSTTGKGYEQFF. This rearrangement joins TRBV19 to TRBJ2-1; 7 bases align to TRBD1. The CDR3 is made up of 14 amino acids. V lost 4 bases to trimming and J lost 8 bases; unmatched junction nucleotides: 8. Germline values: CDR1 LNHDA, CDR2 SQIVND (reference sequence).

The V call is TRBV29-1, the J call TRBJ1-2; D gene unclear. The germline CDR1 and CDR2 sequences are SQVTM and ANQGSEA. Trimming shortened V by 3 bases and J by 8 bases, and 13 bases separated the two germline ends. The CDR3 runs 12 residues. CDR3 coding DNA: TGCAGCGTTGATCGAATTTTGGAAGGCTACACCTTC. Amino acids: CSVDRILEGYTF.

The count of this clone is one. Here the CDR3 reads CSVEPGGHDTQYF. For the CDR3, the DNA is TGCAGCGTTGAACCGGGGGGACACGATACGCAGTATTTT. J is TRBJ2-3 and V is TRBV29-1, with a tentative D call TRBD2 (7 bases). Germline V gives CDR1 SQVTM, CDR2 ANQGSEA. V dropped 2 bases and J dropped 6 bases, with 12 bases sitting between them. This CDR3 is 13 amino acids long.

The chain recombines TRBV14 with TRBJ2-7; D remains unclear. Germline assignment: CDR1 SGHDN and CDR2 FVKESK. The V and J ends lost 0 bases and 6 bases respectively, with 9 bases between them. The CDR3 runs to 13 residues. The CDR3 protein is CASSQDVMTEQYF. CDR3 nucleotide sequence: TGTGCCAGCAGCCAAGATGTTATGACCGAGCAGTACTTC.

The chain has TRBV6-1 and TRBJ2-5, with 8 bases matching TRBD1. The CDR3 consists of 14 residues. Per the germline V gene, CDR1 is MNHNS and CDR2 is SASEGT. V trimming: 7 bases; J trimming: 4 bases; junction bases outside the gene matches: 8. CDR3 sequence (DNA): TGTGCCAGCAATAGGGCGGGGACAGGAGAGACCCAGTACTTC. Translation: CASNRAGTGETQYF.

The V gene is TRBV4-3, the J gene TRBJ1-1, with TRBD1 matching 9 bases. V shed 0 bases and J 3 bases; nucleotides not matched to a gene: 5. Germline lookup yields CDR1 LGHNA and CDR2 YSLEER. The CDR3 consists of 16 residues. This chain's CDR3 is CASSQEQGASYTEAFF. The DNA of the CDR3 is TGCGCCAGCAGCCAAGAACAGGGGGCATCCTACACTGAAGCTTTCTTT.

The V and J genes are TRBV23-1 and TRBJ1-2, with D uncertain. TRBV23-1 is sorted into the ORF group, with uncertain function. CDR3 length: 14 residues. Trimming took 0 bases from V and 8 from J, leaving 13 bases between them. DNA for the CDR3: TGCGCCAGCAGTCAATCGGAATCCGTCCTGGGCTACACCTTC. Translating gives CASSQSESVLGYTF.

This clone has just one count. This chain joins TRBV15 and TRBJ1-4; D is ambiguous. This CDR3 is 11 amino acids long. Germline lookup yields CDR1 LNHNV and CDR2 YYDKDF (reference sequence). V was clipped by 8 bases and J by 8 bases, with 9 bases between them. This chain's CDR3 is CATLDGEKLFF. CDR3 nucleotides: TGTGCCACCCTCGACGGAGAAAAACTGTTTTTT.

This clone was seen a few times. This chain joins TRBV15 and TRBJ1-4; no definite D call. Between the trimmed V and J ends, which lost 1 base and 4 bases, there was a span of 7 bases. In germline, CDR1 is LNHNV, CDR2 YYDKDF (reference sequence). The CDR3 contains 14 residues. The CDR3 DNA is TGTGCCACCAGCAGAGTGGGCAGTAATGAAAAACTGTTTTTT. Protein: CATSRVGSNEKLFF.

CDR3 sequence: CASSPNRGTIYGGYTF. In DNA, the CDR3 is TGTGCCAGCTCACCCAACCGCGGAACAATCTATGGCGGCTACACCTTC. The chain joins TRBV18 to TRBJ1-2; no definite D call. The CDR3 is 16 amino acids. Germline CDR1 and CDR2: KGHSH and LQKENI. V lost 3 bases, J lost 8 bases, and 22 bases lay in between.

This clone was seen only once. J is TRBJ1-6 and V is TRBV6-5; tentatively, D is TRBD1 (6 bases). The CDR3 has 15 residues. The germline V gene encodes CDR1 MNHEY and CDR2 SVGAGI. Trimming took 5 bases from V and 10 from J, leaving 18 bases between them. As DNA, the CDR3 is TGTGCCAGCAGTAGCGACAGGAATCATAGATCACCCCTCCACTTT. It translates to CASSSDRNHRSPLHF.

The CDR3 DNA reads as TGCCAGGGGGGGGCCCCAGGCGAAGCTTTCTTT. Its protein is CQGGAPGEAFF. V and J are TRBV29-1 and TRBJ1-1, with 7 bases lining up with TRBD1. The length of the CDR3 is 11 residues. Germline loops: CDR1 SQVTM, CDR2 ANQGSEA.

In its sample, this clone was seen a few times. The rearrangement joins TRBV15 to TRBJ2-3; tentatively, D is TRBD2 (6 bases). CDR3 length: 17 amino acids. Germline CDR1 is LNHNV and CDR2 is YYDKDF (reference sequence). Deletions cut 2 bases from V and 0 bases from J, with 15 bases between. The DNA for the CDR3 is TGTGCCACCAGCAGATCCCAGGGAAGCGGGAGCACAGATACGCAGTATTTT. Translation gives CATSRSQGSGSTDTQYF.

A few counts support this clone. V usage is TRBV29-1 and J usage is TRBJ1-5, with 11 bases fitting TRBD1. This CDR3 has 15 residues. V dropped 6 bases and J dropped 7; count of bases not matched to a gene: 11. CDR1 and CDR2 (germline): SQVTM, ANQGSEA. CDR3 sequence reads: CSVSTGTGGNQPQHF. The CDR3 DNA follows: TGCAGCGTCAGTACCGGGACAGGGGGTAACCAGCCCCAGCATTTT.

This clone was detected only a few times. This sequence joins TRBV2 and TRBJ2-1, with D uncertain. The CDR3 is 15 amino acids. Germline CDR1 reads SNHLY; CDR2 reads FYNNEI. V dropped 6 bases and J dropped 0 bases, with 12 bases sitting between them. Written as DNA, the CDR3 is TGTGCCAGCAGCGAACAATCAGTCTCCTACAATGAGCAGTTCTTC. Translation: CASSEQSVSYNEQFF.

The chain uses TRBV7-2 and TRBJ1-2; 7 bases fit TRBD1. Trimming removed 4 bases from V and 7 bases from J; junction bases left unmatched: 12. CDR1 and CDR2 from the germline V gene are SGHTA and FQGNSA. This CDR3 has 15 residues. CDR3 protein: CASSSTAQGVGGYTF. CDR3 DNA sequence: TGTGCCAGCAGCTCCACCGCCCAGGGGGTCGGTGGCTACACCTTC.

The chain employs TRBV9 and TRBJ1-2; 8 bases map to TRBD1. The germline CDR1 and CDR2 sequences are SGDLS and YYNGEE. The CDR3 length is 15 residues. V trimming: 0 bases; J trimming: 4 bases; junction bases outside the gene matches: 5. CDR3 coding DNA: TGTGCCAGCAGCGTAGAGGCAGGGGGCGTCTATGGCTACACCTTC. Translating gives CASSVEAGGVYGYTF. The full variable domain, rest sourced from reference TRBV9 and TRBJ1-2, is DSGVTQTPKHLITATGQRVTLRCSPRSGDLSVYWYQQSLDQGLQFLIQYYNGEERAKGNILERFSAQQFPDLHSELNLSSLELGDSALYFCASSVEAGGVYGYTFGSGTRLTVV.